The clone carrying this T cell receptor (beta chain) occurred a few times. Its specificity is unknown. Amplified TCR beta CDR3 regions derived from RNA transcripts. In the first-round RT-PCR of the TCR CDR3, the HTBI primer set was used. TCRdb fed the multiplex PCR reads into MiXCR, producing one record per CDR3 protein. Of 500,000 or so distinct CDR3 sequences listed, 17% are singletons. The CDR3 consists of 15 residues. Germline loops: CDR1 SNHLY, CDR2 FYNNEI. V was clipped by 6 bases and J by 4 bases, with 17 bases between them. This record belongs to a study of T cells in Graves' hyperthyroidism and ophthalmopathy. Whole-study findings and limits: Expanded thyroid clonotypes (above 0.001) were mostly also found in blood.

From roughly 9.2 ml of fresh peripheral blood, PBMCs were isolated. The sample consisted of blood. J is TRBJ2-3 and V is TRBV2, with D possibly TRBD2 on 6 matching bases. The source is a woman aged 18-35 years with Graves' ophthalmopathy. CDR3 protein: CASRGGAEGADTQYF. For the CDR3, the DNA is TGTGCCAGCAGGGGGGGAGCCGAAGGCGCAGATACGCAGTATTTT.